Each of the 27 T cell receptor beta chains below was sequenced from the same sample in a study of blood T cell repertoires in COVID-19. Repertoires were generated with immunoSEQ multiplex PCR, while TCRdb's copy carries only in-frame clones and drops some. The sample has around 370,000 clones, over 80% seen once. The sample taken for sequencing was peripheral blood. The receptors were gathered from a woman between 50 and 59 years old with COVID-19, enrolled during active disease.

V usage is TRBV7-6 and J usage is TRBJ1-5; TRBD1 matches 9 bases. From germline, CDR1 is SGHVS and CDR2 FNYEAQ. The CDR3 has 17 amino acids. Trimming at V came to 6 bases and at J to 2 bases, leaving 11 bases not matched to a gene. The CDR3 loop reads CASSPTGGGSGNQPQHF. In DNA form, the CDR3 reads TGTGCCAGCAGTCCTACAGGGGGCGGGTCGGGCAATCAGCCCCAGCATTTT.

This chain links TRBV24-1 with TRBJ2-1; 7 bases map to TRBD2. J gave up 4 bases and V 1 base, and 6 bases lay outside the gene matches. The CDR3 is made up of 16 amino acids. Germline V lookup: CDR1 KGHDR, CDR2 SFDVKD. The CDR3 loop is CATSDFRGLEYNEQFF. The CDR3 region has the DNA TGTGCCACCAGTGATTTTCGAGGACTAGAGTACAATGAGCAGTTCTTC.

CDR3 protein: CAINQGYNQPQHF. CDR3 in DNA: TGTGCCATCAATCAGGGTTACAATCAGCCCCAGCATTTT. The chain joins TRBV10-3 to TRBJ1-5; a possible D gene is TRBD1 (5 bases). V gave up 7 bases and J gave up 3 bases, with 10 bases separating them. Per germline, CDR1 ENHRY and CDR2 SYGVKD. The CDR3 length is 13 residues.

The CDR3 loop is CASSLKSTGQVNYGYTF. For the CDR3, the DNA is TGTGCCAGCAGCTTAAAGTCTACGGGACAGGTGAACTATGGCTACACCTTC. This chain connects TRBV7-2 to TRBJ1-2; 8 nucleotides match TRBD1. Germline CDR1 is SGHTA and CDR2 is FQGNSA. Losses at the gene ends were 2 bases for V and 2 bases for J; bases not matched to a gene: 10. This CDR3 has 17 amino acids. Looking up the rest from reference TRBV7-2 and TRBJ1-2 gives the full variable domain: GAGVSQSPSNKVTEKGKDVELRCDPISGHTALYWYRQSLGQGLEFLIYFQGNSAPDKSGLPSDRFSAERTGGSVSTLTIQRTQQEDSAVYLCASSLKSTGQVNYGYTFGSGTRLTVV.

This chain uses TRBV11-3 with TRBJ2-1, with 11 bases identical to TRBD2. V gave up 1 base and J gave up 9 bases; unmatched junction bases: 5. CDR3 length: 15 residues. The germline gives CDR1 SGHNT, CDR2 YENEEA. The CDR3 sequence is CASSLGLAGPVEQFF. In DNA, the CDR3 is TGTGCCAGCAGCTTAGGACTAGCGGGACCGGTTGAGCAGTTCTTC.

This chain joins TRBV4-1 and TRBJ1-1; TRBD1 might be the D (5 bases). Deletions cut 2 bases from V and 1 base from J, with 11 bases between. CDR3 length equals 15 residues. Germline CDR1 MGHRA, CDR2 YSYEKL. The CDR3, as DNA: TGCGCCAGCAGCCAAATAACGGGGGAGAACACTGAAGCTTTCTTT. Encoded protein: CASSQITGENTEAFF.

This chain connects TRBV19 to TRBJ1-5; a possible D gene is TRBD1 (6 bases). Germline values: CDR1 LNHDA, CDR2 SQIVND (reference sequence). The CDR3 contains 17 residues. The V and J ends lost 4 bases and 0 bases respectively, with 16 bases between them. CDR3 coding DNA: TGTGCCAGTAGTAGAAAGACAGGTCCCACTAGCAATCAGCCCCAGCATTTT. Amino acid sequence: CASSRKTGPTSNQPQHF.

This sequence joins TRBV5-6 and TRBJ2-7; TRBD2 might be the D (6 bases). V was shortened by 1 base and J by 7 bases, with 9 bases between the two germline ends. The V gene's germline CDR1 is SGHDT and CDR2 YYEEEE. The CDR3 consists of 12 residues. The CDR3 spells CASSLKGREQYF. In nucleotides, the CDR3 is TGTGCCAGCAGCTTGAAAGGGAGGGAGCAGTACTTC.

V and J are TRBV11-1 and TRBJ1-3; D remains unclear. This CDR3 comprises 14 residues. V lost 4 bases to trimming and J lost 4 bases, with 11 bases between them. Germline CDR1 and CDR2: SGHAT and FQDESV (reference sequence). The CDR3 coding sequence is TGTGCCAGCAGCTCACGCCCTGAGGGAAACACCATATATTTT. Amino acids: CASSSRPEGNTIYF. Drawing the rest from reference TRBV11-1 and TRBJ1-3, the complete variable domain is EAEVAQSPRYKITEKSQAVAFWCDPISGHATLYWYRQILGQGPELLVQFQDESVVDDSQLPKDRFSAERLKGVDSTLKIQPAELGDSAMYLCASSSRPEGNTIYFGEGSWLTVV.

The V call is TRBV6-5, the J call TRBJ1-5; D possibly corresponds to TRBD1 (5 bases). Germline V gene data show CDR1 as MNHEY and CDR2 as SVGAGI. The V end was cut by 8 bases, the J end by 3 bases, with 17 bases between. The length of the CDR3 is 15 residues. The CDR3 nucleotides are TGTGCCAGCGCCGGTAGGGGTTTGTACAATCAGCCCCAGCATTTT. It translates to CASAGRGLYNQPQHF.

The rearrangement links TRBV11-2 to TRBJ1-1; 12 bases match TRBD1. From germline, CDR1 is SGHAT and CDR2 FQNNGV. The V and J ends lost 5 bases and 10 bases, in that order; junction bases with no gene match: 8. The CDR3 spans 14 residues. DNA of the CDR3: TGTGCCAGCAGCGGAGGGACAGGGGGCAGTGGAGCTTTCTTT. It is translated as CASSGGTGGSGAFF.

The V and J genes are TRBV9 and TRBJ2-1; D ambiguous. This CDR3 is built from 16 residues. Trimming took off 0 bases at V and 0 bases at J, with 10 bases between the two ends. CDR1 and CDR2 from the germline V gene are SGDLS and YYNGEE. CDR3 residues: CASSVDSRSSYNEQFF. The CDR3 DNA reads TGTGCCAGCAGCGTAGATAGCCGAAGCTCCTACAATGAGCAGTTCTTC.

This chain links TRBV5-1 with TRBJ2-1, with a weak D call TRBD2 (5 bases). The germline gives CDR1 SGHRS, CDR2 YFSETQ. Trimming removed 3 bases at V and 0 bases at J, with 13 bases between. CDR3 length: 16 amino acids. The CDR3 DNA reads TGCGCCAGCAGCTCGGAGGTGGGAAGCTCCTACAATGAGCAGTTCTTC. This translates into CASSSEVGSSYNEQFF. The entire variable domain, with the rest obtained from reference TRBV5-1 and TRBJ2-1, is as follows: KAGVTQTPRYLIKTRGQQVTLSCSPISGHRSVSWYQQTPGQGLQFLFEYFSETQRNKGNFPGRFSGRQFSNSRSEMNVSTLELGDSALYLCASSSEVGSSYNEQFFGPGTRLTVL.

This chain joins TRBV7-2 and TRBJ2-3; 7 bases are shared with TRBD2. CDR1 is SGHTA, CDR2 FQGNSA, per germline. The CDR3 spans 14 residues. With 5 bases clipped from V and 2 bases from J, the junction kept 4 bases outside the gene matches. The CDR3 loop is CASSRDYNTDTQYF. As DNA, the CDR3 is TGTGCCAGCAGCCGGGACTATAACACAGATACGCAGTATTTT.

This rearrangement joins TRBV27 to TRBJ1-2, with D possibly matching TRBD1 (5 bases). Trimming shortened V by 2 bases and J by 4 bases, and 14 bases separated the two germline ends. Germline lookup yields CDR1 MNHEY and CDR2 SMNVEV (reference sequence). The CDR3 spans 15 residues. The CDR3 DNA sequence: TGTGCCAGCAGTTTAGGGCCGGGACTCAGCTATGGCTACACCTTC. It is translated as CASSLGPGLSYGYTF.

The genes are TRBV2 and TRBJ2-3; the D is unclear. Per germline, CDR1 SNHLY and CDR2 FYNNEI. The CDR3 is 15 residues long. The V end was cut by 5 bases, the J end by 4 bases, with 16 bases between. The CDR3 nucleotides read TGTGCCAGCAGTCCAGCCGGCTGGCAGGCAGATACGCAGTATTTT. The encoded protein is CASSPAGWQADTQYF. Full variable domain (remainder filled in from reference TRBV2 and TRBJ2-3): EPEVTQTPSHQVTQMGQEVILRCVPISNHLYFYWYRQILGQKVEFLVSFYNNEISEKSEIFDDQFSVERPDGSNFTLKIRSTKLEDSAMYFCASSPAGWQADTQYFGPGTRLTVL.

This chain links TRBV5-1 with TRBJ1-2, with TRBD1 as a possible D gene (6 bases). This CDR3 has 15 residues. Germline loops: CDR1 SGHRS, CDR2 YFSETQ. Trimming removed 2 bases at V and 5 bases at J, with 16 bases between. The CDR3 reads CASSFLDSYEYGYTF. The CDR3 DNA is TGCGCCAGCAGCTTTTTGGACAGCTATGAATATGGCTACACCTTC. Combining the CDR3 with reference TRBV5-1 and TRBJ1-2 gives the whole variable domain KAGVTQTPRYLIKTRGQQVTLSCSPISGHRSVSWYQQTPGQGLQFLFEYFSETQRNKGNFPGRFSGRQFSNSRSEMNVSTLELGDSALYLCASSFLDSYEYGYTFGSGTRLTVV.

The chain is built from TRBV6-5 and TRBJ1-2; possible D gene TRBD1, 5 bases. Germline-derived CDR1 and CDR2 are MNHEY and SVGAGI. This CDR3 is built from 14 residues. V lost 2 bases and J lost 5, with 12 bases in between. The CDR3 here is CASSYIQGFYGYTF. The CDR3 DNA reads TGTGCCAGCAGTTACATTCAGGGTTTTTATGGCTACACCTTC.

This chain uses TRBV30 with TRBJ2-1; 11 bases are a match to TRBD1. The CDR3 is 16 amino acids. Germline lookup yields CDR1 GTSNPN and CDR2 SVGIG (reference sequence). Unmatched junction bases numbered 3, after V lost 2 bases and J lost 0 bases. CDR3 DNA sequence: TGTGCCTGGAGTCGAGGGACAGGGGGCTCCTACAATGAGCAGTTCTTC. This translates into CAWSRGTGGSYNEQFF.

V gene TRBV30 combines with J gene TRBJ2-7; D remains ambiguous. CDR1 GTSNPN and CDR2 SVGIG come from the germline V gene (reference sequence). CDR3 length equals 13 residues. Between the trimmed V and J ends, which lost 2 bases and 3 bases, there was a span of 11 bases. CDR3 amino acids: CAWSFDLNYEQYF. CDR3 in DNA: TGTGCCTGGAGTTTCGATCTAAACTACGAGCAGTACTTC. Variable domain in full (rest from reference TRBV30 and TRBJ2-7): SQTIHQWPATLVQPVGSPLSLECTVEGTSNPNLYWYRQAAGRGLQLLFYSVGIGQISSEVPQNLSASRPQDRQFILSSKKLLLSDSGFYLCAWSFDLNYEQYFGPGTRLTVT.

This sequence joins TRBV19 and TRBJ1-2, with 8 nucleotides matching TRBD1. J gave up 3 bases and V 8 bases, and 5 bases lay outside the gene matches. Looked up from germline, CDR1 is LNHDA and CDR2 is SQIVND (reference sequence). This CDR3 has 13 residues. CDR3 loop: CASSKQGDYGYTF. As DNA, the CDR3 is TGTGCCAGTTCTAAACAGGGGGACTATGGCTACACCTTC.

The rearrangement links TRBV12-3 or TRBV12-4 to TRBJ1-2; D may be TRBD1 (6 bases). Between the trimmed V and J ends, which lost 6 bases and 13 bases, there was a span of 18 bases. The CDR3 contains 12 residues. CDR3 region: CASSPDSPTRTF. As DNA, the CDR3 is TGTGCCAGCAGCCCGGACAGCCCCACCCGCACCTTC.

This chain connects TRBV19 to TRBJ2-3; D unclear. V lost 5 bases to trimming and J lost 4 bases, with 13 bases between them. The CDR3 contains 14 residues. The V gene's germline CDR1 is LNHDA and CDR2 SQIVND (reference sequence). The CDR3 bases are TGTGCCAGTAGTGACACAGTGGTTGCAGATACGCAGTATTTT. It encodes CASSDTVVADTQYF.

The chain links TRBV9 to TRBJ2-1; 7 bases match TRBD1. The CDR3 runs 18 residues. V gave up 0 bases and J gave up 4 bases; unmatched junction bases: 13. Germline lookup yields CDR1 SGDLS and CDR2 YYNGEE. This CDR3 reads CASSVAGTDITPYNEQFF. CDR3 nucleotides: TGTGCCAGCAGCGTAGCCGGGACAGATATTACCCCTTACAATGAGCAGTTCTTC. Complete variable domain (other parts from reference TRBV9 and TRBJ2-1): DSGVTQTPKHLITATGQRVTLRCSPRSGDLSVYWYQQSLDQGLQFLIQYYNGEERAKGNILERFSAQQFPDLHSELNLSSLELGDSALYFCASSVAGTDITPYNEQFFGPGTRLTVL.

The rearrangement links TRBV18 to TRBJ2-3; 8 bases are a match to TRBD2. V trimming: 6 bases; J trimming: 3 bases; junction bases outside the gene matches: 8. Germline CDR1 KGHSH, CDR2 LQKENI. The CDR3 consists of 15 residues. CDR3 loop: CASSRRSGTTDTQYF. CDR3 DNA sequence: TGTGCCAGCTCCCGCCGTAGCGGGACAACAGATACGCAGTATTTT. The full variable domain, with the rest looked up from reference TRBV18 and TRBJ2-3, is NAGVMQNPRHLVRRRGQEARLRCSPMKGHSHVYWYRQLPEEGLKFMVYLQKENIIDESGMPKERFSAEFPKEGPSILRIQQVVRGDSAAYFCASSRRSGTTDTQYFGPGTRLTVL.

The V gene is TRBV15, the J gene TRBJ2-7; D may be TRBD2 (6 bases). The CDR3 length is 17 residues. CDR1 and CDR2 from the germline V gene are LNHNV and YYDKDF (reference sequence). The germline V and J ends were trimmed by 4 bases and 9 bases, with 28 bases remaining between them. The CDR3 coding sequence is TGTGCCACCAGCAACGGGGGAGCGGAGTCGTTGTCTAAAGGGCAGTACTTC. This gives the protein CATSNGGAESLSKGQYF.

The rearrangement uses TRBV7-9 and TRBJ1-2; 9 positions match TRBD1. This CDR3 region has 17 residues. V was pared by 6 bases and J by 4 bases, with 15 bases of the junction left unmatched. Germline CDR1 and CDR2: SEHNR and FQNEAQ (reference sequence). The DNA of the CDR3 is TGTGCCAGCAGATCAACCCTCCTTGCGACAGGGGGCTATGGCTACACCTTC. This translates into CASRSTLLATGGYGYTF.